Below are 17 T cell receptor beta chains sequenced from a single sample in a study of T cell responses to AZD1222 COVID-19 vaccine. Assay: immunoSEQ multiplex PCR; the TCRdb copy retains only in-frame clones and omits some. The sample carries 90,000 to 140,000 clones, roughly 89% recorded once. The sequencing here drew on peripheral blood, taken 28 days after the second AZD1222 dose. These receptors originate from an adult who received the AZD1222 COVID-19 vaccine.

The gene calls are TRBV5-1 and TRBJ2-5, with TRBD1 matching 11 bases. Germline V gene lookup returns CDR1 SGHRS and CDR2 YFSETQ. V was clipped by 4 bases and J by 0 bases; unmatched bases: 5. The length of the CDR3 is 16 residues. CDR3 sequence: CASSPGTGGYQETQYF. The CDR3, as DNA: TGCGCCAGCAGCCCAGGGACAGGGGGTTACCAAGAGACCCAGTACTTC.

The chain joins TRBV19 to TRBJ2-7, with TRBD2 matching over 13 bases. This CDR3 region has 15 residues. Germline CDR1 and CDR2: LNHDA and SQIVND (reference sequence). With V trimmed by 5 bases and J by 3 bases, 4 bases remained unmatched. The DNA for the CDR3 is TGTGCCAGTAGTTCCGGACTAGCGGGAGTCTACGAGCAGTACTTC. It translates to CASSSGLAGVYEQYF.

The rearrangement links TRBV10-3 to TRBJ1-2, with 7 bases matching TRBD1. V was clipped by 3 bases and J by 4 bases; unmatched bases: 5. The germline V gene has CDR1 ENHRY and CDR2 SYGVKD. This CDR3 is 14 amino acids long. The chain's CDR3 is CAISEQGRSYGYTF. The CDR3 bases are TGTGCCATCAGTGAACAGGGGCGCAGCTATGGCTACACCTTC.

The V gene is TRBV19, the J gene TRBJ2-1, with 9 bases aligning to TRBD1. Per germline, CDR1 LNHDA and CDR2 SQIVND (reference sequence). The CDR3 sequence is 17 residues long. The V gene end was trimmed by 5 bases and the J gene end by 1 base; junction bases not matched to a gene: 9. CDR3 residues: CASSPPRGQGSYNEQFF. CDR3 sequence (DNA): TGTGCCAGTAGTCCACCCAGGGGACAGGGTTCCTACAATGAGCAGTTCTTC.

V usage is TRBV25-1 and J usage is TRBJ2-3, with 13 bases matching TRBD2. The CDR3 covers 18 residues. Trimming at V came to 1 base and at J to 7 bases, leaving 11 bases not matched to a gene. Per the germline V gene, CDR1 is MGHDK and CDR2 is SYGVNS. The CDR3 region is CASSEWMGLAGCTYTQYF. In DNA form, the CDR3 reads TGTGCCAGCAGTGAATGGATGGGACTAGCGGGATGCACGTATACGCAGTATTTT.

The gene calls are TRBV13 and TRBJ2-6; D call uncertain. The V end was cut by 8 bases, the J end by 0 bases, with 5 bases between. Germline V gives CDR1 PRHDT, CDR2 FYEKMQ (reference sequence). This CDR3 is built from 13 residues. CDR3 region: CASGRSGANVLTF. Written as DNA, the CDR3 is TGTGCCAGCGGTCGCTCTGGGGCCAACGTCCTGACTTTC.

This chain uses TRBV14 with TRBJ1-4; D perhaps matches TRBD1 (6 bases). Trimming removed 2 bases from V and 7 bases from J, with 11 bases in between. The CDR3 is made up of 14 amino acids. CDR1 is SGHDN and CDR2 is FVKESK in the germline V gene. CDR3 region: CASSQRGAGEKLFF. The CDR3 DNA reads as TGTGCCAGCAGCCAAAGGGGGGCCGGTGAAAAACTGTTTTTT. Together with reference TRBV14 and TRBJ1-4, the CDR3 gives the full variable domain: EAGVTQFPSHSVIEKGQTVTLRCDPISGHDNLYWYRRVMGKEIKFLLHFVKESKQDESGMPNNRFLAERTGGTYSTLKVQPAELEDSGVYFCASSQRGAGEKLFFGSGTQLSVL.

The chain joins TRBV7-2 to TRBJ1-2; D is undetermined. This CDR3 region has 13 residues. The germline V gene encodes CDR1 SGHTA and CDR2 FQGNSA. Trimming stripped 3 bases from V and 6 bases from J, with 11 bases between. The CDR3 loop is CASSFGAKDGYTF. The CDR3 nucleotides read TGTGCCAGCAGCTTTGGCGCGAAGGATGGCTACACCTTC.

V is TRBV27 and J is TRBJ2-7; D gene unclear. Trimming shortened V by 0 bases and J by 3 bases, and 9 bases separated the two germline ends. Germline V gene data show CDR1 as MNHEY and CDR2 as SMNVEV (reference sequence). The CDR3 extends over 14 amino acids. The CDR3 DNA sequence: TGTGCCAGCAGTTTATCAGGACCCCACTACGAGCAGTACTTC. It translates to CASSLSGPHYEQYF.

This chain connects TRBV7-3 to TRBJ2-3; no reliable D call. The germline gives CDR1 SGHTA, CDR2 FQGTGA. The V gene lost 4 bases and the J gene lost 2 bases, with 16 bases spanning the gap. CDR3 size: 16 residues. CDR3 residues: CASSSPAGYFTDTQYF. The CDR3 nucleotides are TGTGCCAGCAGCTCCCCTGCCGGGTACTTCACAGATACGCAGTATTTT.

The chain uses TRBV11-2 and TRBJ2-7; no reliable D call. This CDR3 comprises 13 residues. V dropped 5 bases and J dropped 3 bases, with 11 bases sitting between them. Germline loops: CDR1 SGHAT, CDR2 FQNNGV. The CDR3 sequence is CASSRPGSYEQYF. DNA for the CDR3: TGTGCCAGCAGCCGACCGGGCAGCTACGAGCAGTACTTC.

This clone was observed a single time. V is TRBV18 and J is TRBJ1-1, with 8 bases matching TRBD1. Germline V gene data show CDR1 as KGHSH and CDR2 as LQKENI. The CDR3 is 13 amino acids. Trimming cost V 2 bases and J 11 bases; bases outside gene matches: 7. The DNA for the CDR3 is TGTGCCAGCTCACCAGGGACAGGTCGGGAGGCTTTCTTT. It encodes CASSPGTGREAFF.

As to this clone: The germline gene is not matched at one end of the junction; a read error may be the cause. The chain recombines TRBV7-8 with TRBJ1-3; D is unclear. The germline V gene encodes CDR1 SGHVS and CDR2 FQNEAQ. This CDR3 is 13 amino acids long. In nucleotides, the CDR3 is TGTGCCAGCAGCGCGCGTGGGGTTGGGAAATATAATTTT. Translating it yields CASSARGVGKYNF.

This clone has just one count. The chain recombines TRBV6-2 or TRBV6-3 with TRBJ2-7, with D possibly matching TRBD1 (5 bases). In germline, CDR1 is MNHEY, CDR2 SVGEGT. The CDR3 is 12 amino acids. The V gene lost 2 bases and the J gene lost 7 bases, with 9 bases spanning the gap. The CDR3 DNA reads as TGTGCCAGCAGTTACAGGGGTGATGAGCAGTACTTC. As protein: CASSYRGDEQYF.

The V gene is TRBV28, the J gene TRBJ1-5; possibly TRBD1 for D (8 bases). The J call may be faulty, since TRBJ2-3 better matches the DNA end. The CDR3 has 16 residues. CDR1 is MDHEN, CDR2 SYDVKM, per germline. CDR3 in amino acids: CASRRGTGGSNQPQYF. The CDR3, as DNA: TGTGCCAGCAGACGGGGGACAGGCGGGAGCAATCAGCCCCAGTATTTT.

The chain has TRBV30 and TRBJ2-5; weak D call: TRBD2 (5 bases). This CDR3 region has 16 residues. V lost 6 bases and J lost 3, with 23 bases in between. From germline, CDR1 is GTSNPN and CDR2 SVGIG (reference sequence). As DNA, the CDR3 is TGTGCCTGCAAAGTGAGGAGGCTGGTTACTGAAGAGACCCAGTACTTC. It translates to CACKVRRLVTEETQYF.

The chain recombines TRBV7-3 with TRBJ2-1, with TRBD2 identical over 8 bases. V was clipped by 5 bases and J by 7 bases; unmatched bases: 16. Germline loops: CDR1 SGHTA, CDR2 FQGTGA. CDR3 length: 17 residues. In nucleotides, the CDR3 is TGTGCCAGCAGCCCCCAAGCGGGAGTGACCTCTCGGAATGAGCAGTTCTTC. This sequence encodes CASSPQAGVTSRNEQFF.